What follows describes a single T cell receptor beta chain. High-throughput TCR beta sequencing covered peripheral CD8+ and CD4+ T cells. This record comes from a study of CD8 T cells in Susac syndrome. After extraction with the RNeasy kit, roughly 0.45 to 1 ug of the RNA was reverse transcribed using random hexamers. Multiplex immunoSEQ PCR targeted 54 Vbeta and 13 Jbeta TCR beta segments. TCRdb passed the immunoSEQ multiplex PCR reads through MiXCR, listing each CDR3 protein once. This sample has about 160,000 distinct CDR3 sequences; 92% occur once, and the top ten carry 0.065% to 0.085%. V lost 10 bases, J lost 6 bases, and 30 bases lay in between. The CDR3 has 17 residues. Germline CDR1 and CDR2: MDHEN and SYDVKM.

The sample consisted of CD4+ T cells from PBMCs. V usage is TRBV28 and J usage is TRBJ1-1; weak D call: TRBD1 (5 bases). This clonotype was obtained from a human donor in good health. CDR3 sequence: CATKRVSATSAGPEAFF. The CDR3, as DNA: TGTGCCACTAAAAGGGTCAGTGCGACATCAGCGGGGCCTGAAGCTTTCTTT.